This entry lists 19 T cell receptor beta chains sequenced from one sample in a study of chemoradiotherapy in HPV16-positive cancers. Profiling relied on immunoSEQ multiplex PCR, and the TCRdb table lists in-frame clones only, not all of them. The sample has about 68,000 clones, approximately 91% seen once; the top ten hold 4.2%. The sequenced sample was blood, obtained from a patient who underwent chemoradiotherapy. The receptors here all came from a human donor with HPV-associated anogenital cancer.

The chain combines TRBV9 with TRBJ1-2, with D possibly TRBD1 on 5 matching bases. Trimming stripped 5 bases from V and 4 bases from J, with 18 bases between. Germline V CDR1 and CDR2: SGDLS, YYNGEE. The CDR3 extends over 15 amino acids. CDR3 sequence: CASSASPRGAYGYTF. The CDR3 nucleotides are TGTGCCAGCAGTGCATCCCCTAGGGGTGCCTATGGCTACACCTTC. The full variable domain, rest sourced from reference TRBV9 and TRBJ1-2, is DSGVTQTPKHLITATGQRVTLRCSPRSGDLSVYWYQQSLDQGLQFLIQYYNGEERAKGNILERFSAQQFPDLHSELNLSSLELGDSALYFCASSASPRGAYGYTFGSGTRLTVV.

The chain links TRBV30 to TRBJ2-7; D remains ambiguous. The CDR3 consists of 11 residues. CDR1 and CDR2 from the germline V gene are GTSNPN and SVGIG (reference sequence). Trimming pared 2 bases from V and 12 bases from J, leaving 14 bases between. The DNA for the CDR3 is TGTGCCTGGAGTCCCCGGAGCGAGGTGTACTTC. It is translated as CAWSPRSEVYF.

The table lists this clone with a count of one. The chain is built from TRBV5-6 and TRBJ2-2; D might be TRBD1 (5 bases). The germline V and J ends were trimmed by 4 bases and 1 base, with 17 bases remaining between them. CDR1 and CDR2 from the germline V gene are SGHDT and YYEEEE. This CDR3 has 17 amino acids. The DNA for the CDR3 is TGTGCCAGCAGCCACTTTGGGGCAGCTCTGAACACCGGGGAGCTGTTTTTT. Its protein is CASSHFGAALNTGELFF.

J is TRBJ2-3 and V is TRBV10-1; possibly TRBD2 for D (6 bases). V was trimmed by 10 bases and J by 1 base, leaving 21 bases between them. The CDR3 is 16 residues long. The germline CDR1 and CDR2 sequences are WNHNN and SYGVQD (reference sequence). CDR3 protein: CATPTGARPRTDTQYF. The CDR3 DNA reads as TGCGCCACCCCGACGGGAGCGAGGCCTCGCACAGATACGCAGTATTTT.

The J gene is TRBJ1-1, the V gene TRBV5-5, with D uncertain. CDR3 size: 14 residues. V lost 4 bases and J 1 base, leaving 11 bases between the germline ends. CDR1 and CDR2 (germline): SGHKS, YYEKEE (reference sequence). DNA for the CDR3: TGTGCCAGCAGCCCGCTAGGAGGGAACACTGAAGCTTTCTTT. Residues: CASSPLGGNTEAFF.

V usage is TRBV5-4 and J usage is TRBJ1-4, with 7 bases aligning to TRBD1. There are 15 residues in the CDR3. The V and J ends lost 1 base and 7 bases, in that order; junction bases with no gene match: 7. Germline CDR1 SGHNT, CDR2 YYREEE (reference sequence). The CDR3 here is CASSLPSTGVEKLFF. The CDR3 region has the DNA TGTGCCAGCAGCTTGCCCTCTACAGGGGTTGAAAAACTGTTTTTT.

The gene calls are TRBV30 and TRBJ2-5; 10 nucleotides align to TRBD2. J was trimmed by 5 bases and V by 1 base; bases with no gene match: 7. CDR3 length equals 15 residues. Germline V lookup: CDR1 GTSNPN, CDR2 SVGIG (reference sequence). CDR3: CAWSDGIAGGETQYF. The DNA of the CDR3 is TGTGCCTGGAGTGATGGAATAGCGGGGGGTGAGACCCAGTACTTC.

In DNA form, the CDR3 reads TGTGCCAGCAGCAGAAGGCGGTGGGGTGGGGAATACACAGATACGCAGTATTTT. It translates to CASSRRRWGGEYTDTQYF. This chain links TRBV7-3 with TRBJ2-3; D is ambiguous. Germline V lookup: CDR1 SGHTA, CDR2 FQGTGA. V was shortened by 5 bases and J by 2 bases, with 23 bases between the two germline ends. The length of the CDR3 is 18 residues. The entire variable domain, with the rest obtained from reference TRBV7-3 and TRBJ2-3, is as follows: GAGVSQTPSNKVTEKGKYVELRCDPISGHTALYWYRQSLGQGPEFLIYFQGTGAADDSGLPNDRFFAVRPEGSVSTLKIQRTERGDSAVYLCASSRRRWGGEYTDTQYFGPGTRLTVL.

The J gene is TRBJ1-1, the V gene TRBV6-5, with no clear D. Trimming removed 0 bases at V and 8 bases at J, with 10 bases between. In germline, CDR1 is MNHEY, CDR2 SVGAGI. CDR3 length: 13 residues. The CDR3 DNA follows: TGTGCCAGCAGTTACTCGTCTCTCAGCGAAGCTTTCTTT. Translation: CASSYSSLSEAFF.

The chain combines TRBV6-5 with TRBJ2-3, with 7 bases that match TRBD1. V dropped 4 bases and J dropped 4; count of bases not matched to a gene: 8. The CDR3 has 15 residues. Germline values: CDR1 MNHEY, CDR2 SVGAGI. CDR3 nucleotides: TGTGCCAGCAGTTCGGGCCTAACAGGGGCAGATACGCAGTATTTT. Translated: CASSSGLTGADTQYF.

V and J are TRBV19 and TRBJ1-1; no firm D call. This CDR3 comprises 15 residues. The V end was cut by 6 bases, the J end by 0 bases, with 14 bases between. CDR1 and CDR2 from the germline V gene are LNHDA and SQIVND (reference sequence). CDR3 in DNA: TGTGCCAGTAGGGAGTACGGGCTCTTGAACACTGAAGCTTTCTTT. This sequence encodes CASREYGLLNTEAFF. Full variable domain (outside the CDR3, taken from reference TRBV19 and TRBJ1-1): DGGITQSPKYLFRKEGQNVTLSCEQNLNHDAMYWYRQDPGQGLRLIYYSQIVNDFQKGDIAEGYSVSREKKESFPLTVTSAQKNPTAFYLCASREYGLLNTEAFFGQGTRLTVV.

The CDR3 DNA reads as TGTGCCAGCAGCGTAGTAGGGGGCGCCGGAGAGACCCAGTACTTC. Its translation: CASSVVGGAGETQYF. This sequence joins TRBV9 and TRBJ2-5; 7 nucleotides match TRBD1. V gave up 0 bases and J gave up 4 bases; unmatched junction bases: 6. Germline V CDR1 and CDR2: SGDLS, YYNGEE. This CDR3 contains 15 residues.

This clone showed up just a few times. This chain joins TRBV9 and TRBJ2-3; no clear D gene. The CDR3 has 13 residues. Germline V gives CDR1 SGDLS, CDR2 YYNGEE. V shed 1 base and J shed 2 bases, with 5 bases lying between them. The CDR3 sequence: CASSVLDTDTQYF. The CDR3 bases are TGTGCCAGCAGCGTACTCGACACAGATACGCAGTATTTT.

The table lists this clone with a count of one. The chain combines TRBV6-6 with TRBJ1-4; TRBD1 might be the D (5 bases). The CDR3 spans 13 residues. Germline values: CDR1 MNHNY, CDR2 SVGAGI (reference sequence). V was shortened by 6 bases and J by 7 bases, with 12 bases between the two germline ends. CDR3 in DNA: TGTGCCAGCAGCAGACCTGGGGCTGAAAAACTGTTTTTT. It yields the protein CASSRPGAEKLFF.

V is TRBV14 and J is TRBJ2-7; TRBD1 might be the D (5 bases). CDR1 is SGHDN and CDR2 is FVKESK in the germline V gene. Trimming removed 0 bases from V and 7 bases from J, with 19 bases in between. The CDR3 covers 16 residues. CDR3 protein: CASSQDYWTSNREQYF. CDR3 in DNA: TGTGCCAGCAGCCAAGATTATTGGACATCAAACCGGGAGCAGTACTTC.

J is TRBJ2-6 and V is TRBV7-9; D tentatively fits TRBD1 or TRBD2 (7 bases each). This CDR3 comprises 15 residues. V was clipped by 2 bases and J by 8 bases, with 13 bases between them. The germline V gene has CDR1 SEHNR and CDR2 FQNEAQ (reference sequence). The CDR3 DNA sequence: TGTGCCAGCAGCTTATCGCAGGGGGGGTCCAACGTCCTGACTTTC. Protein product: CASSLSQGGSNVLTF.

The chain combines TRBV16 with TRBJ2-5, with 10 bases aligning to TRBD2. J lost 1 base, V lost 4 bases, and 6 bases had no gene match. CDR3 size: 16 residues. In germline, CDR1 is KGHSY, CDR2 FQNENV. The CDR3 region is CASSLVAGGLQETQYF. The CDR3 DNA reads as TGTGCCAGCAGCCTTGTAGCGGGAGGTCTCCAAGAGACCCAGTACTTC.

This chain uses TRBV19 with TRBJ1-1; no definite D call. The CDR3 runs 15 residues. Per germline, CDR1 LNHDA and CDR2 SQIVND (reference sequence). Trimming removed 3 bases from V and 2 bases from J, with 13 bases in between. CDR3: CASSILGQDNTEAFF. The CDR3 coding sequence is TGTGCCAGTAGTATTCTAGGTCAGGATAACACTGAAGCTTTCTTT.

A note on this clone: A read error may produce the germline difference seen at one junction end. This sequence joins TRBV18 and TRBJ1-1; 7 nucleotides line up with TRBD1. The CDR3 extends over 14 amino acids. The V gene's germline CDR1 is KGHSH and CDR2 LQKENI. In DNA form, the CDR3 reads TGTGCCAGCTCAGACCAGGGACAGAACACTGAAGCTCTCTTT. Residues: CASSDQGQNTEALF.